This T cell receptor (beta chain) was captured in a study of human T cells and chemical hapten exposure. For the study at large: Throughout the approximately 24-week study, diphenylcyclopropenone was applied weekly to the patients' scalps. The variation in per-sample TCR yields arose mainly from small differences in pooled library volumes. On the upper back, patch tests were applied with 0.01% DPC and read at 6 days. The study, taken as a whole, reports: Clustering by CDR3 similarity yielded significantly more large clusters from expanded TCRs than controls.

In its sample, this clonotype was seen many times. The antigen remains undetermined. TCRdb fed the RACE reads into MiXCR, producing one record per CDR3 protein. The profile shows around 120,000 distinct CDR3 sequences, 12% of them singletons. As for time point: patch test 1, 2 weeks after DPC sensitization. Described treatment: therapeutic diphenylcyclopropenone sensitization with weekly scalp DPC. The TCR sequence derives from a woman aged 50 to 60 with alopecia areata. Some clones in this sample may be carry-over from other donors' samples. The material sequenced was whole blood, taken in connection with sensitization to the hapten diphenylcyclopropenone (DPC).

The CDR3 is CAGFTRGAGYTF. The CDR3, as DNA: TGTGCCGGGTTTACTAGGGGAGCCGGCTACACCTTC. The rearrangement uses TRBV19 and TRBJ1-2, with TRBD1 as a possible D gene (5 bases). Germline V gives CDR1 LNHDA, CDR2 SQIVND (reference sequence). V shed 11 bases and J shed 8 bases, with 18 bases lying between them. The CDR3 is made up of 12 amino acids.